The 8 T cell receptor beta chains below were found in one sample sequenced in a study of CD8+CD57+ T cells in acquired aplastic anemia. The template for TCR beta VDJ and CDR3 sequence profiling was genomic DNA. Each CDR3 protein is one row after TCRdb ran MiXCR on the reads. The sample contains 250,000 to 300,000 distinct CDR3 sequences, around three fifths of which appear only once. Sequencing input: sorted CD4+, CD8+, or CD8+CD57+ T cells (not recorded which) from PBMCs. These receptors were obtained from a human donor with severe aplastic anemia or a healthy control (not recorded which).

The chain carries TRBV9 and TRBJ2-7; D is possibly TRBD1 or TRBD2 (5 bases each). The V gene lost 0 bases and the J gene lost 2 bases, with 15 bases spanning the gap. The CDR3 contains 16 residues. Germline CDR1 SGDLS, CDR2 YYNGEE. CDR3 loop: CASSVEGSGSTYEQYF. The CDR3 coding sequence is TGTGCCAGCAGCGTAGAGGGGTCAGGGAGCACCTACGAGCAGTACTTC.

This chain links TRBV15 with TRBJ2-5, with 10 bases fitting TRBD1. CDR3 length equals 14 residues. V gave up 8 bases and J gave up 5 bases; unmatched junction bases: 8. The germline V gene encodes CDR1 LNHNV and CDR2 YYDKDF (reference sequence). The CDR3 here is CATLSGTGVETQYF. DNA for the CDR3: TGTGCCACCCTCTCCGGGACAGGGGTGGAGACCCAGTACTTC.

To note about this clonotype: This sequence may be a read error, since a much larger clone differs from it by one base. CDR3 amino acids: CASTPGGTRNYGYTF. The DNA of the CDR3 is TGCGCCAGCACCCCGGGGGGGACGCGGAACTATGGCTACACCTTC. The chain links TRBV4-1 to TRBJ1-2, with TRBD1 as a possible D gene (5 bases). This CDR3 has 15 residues. Germline assignment: CDR1 MGHRA and CDR2 YSYEKL. V was pared by 7 bases and J by 2 bases, with 17 bases between.

The rearrangement uses TRBV14 and TRBJ2-1; 10 bases fit TRBD2. CDR3 size: 19 residues. V gave up 3 bases and J gave up 4 bases; unmatched junction bases: 15. CDR1 SGHDN and CDR2 FVKESK come from the germline V gene. CDR3 sequence reads: CASSQADLVAGGSYNEQFF. The CDR3 nucleotides are TGTGCCAGCAGCCAGGCTGATTTAGTAGCGGGGGGCAGTTACAATGAGCAGTTCTTC.

This clonotype occurred many times. This sequence joins TRBV24-1 and TRBJ2-5, with D maybe TRBD1 (5 bases). The ends were cut back, 4 bases at V and 2 bases at J, with 10 bases in the middle. CDR1 KGHDR and CDR2 SFDVKD come from the germline V gene. This CDR3 contains 14 residues. The CDR3 DNA reads TGTGCCACCAGTGACACCGGACATCAAGAGACCCAGTACTTC. Translated: CATSDTGHQETQYF.

This chain links TRBV7-6 with TRBJ1-1; perhaps TRBD1 as D (6 bases). Germline assignment: CDR1 SGHVS and CDR2 FNYEAQ. V was clipped by 1 base and J by 2 bases, with 17 bases between them. The CDR3 is 17 residues long. The CDR3 region is CASSLGLSGAGNTEAFF. The CDR3 region has the DNA TGTGCCAGCAGCTTAGGTTTATCGGGGGCTGGAAACACTGAAGCTTTCTTT.

This chain joins TRBV20-1 and TRBJ1-6; D might be TRBD1 (5 bases). The CDR3 is 15 residues long. V was cut by 8 bases and J by 10 bases, with 24 bases left in between. CDR1 is DFQATT and CDR2 is SNEGSKA in the germline V gene (reference sequence). In DNA, the CDR3 is TGCAGTCCCCTAGGTACAGGCTCTTCGATCTCACCCCTCCACTTT. Protein product: CSPLGTGSSISPLHF.

Only a few counts were recorded for this clonotype. The rearrangement joins TRBV7-8 to TRBJ2-7; D possibly corresponds to TRBD1 (5 bases). Judging by the DNA end, TRBJ2-1 fits better; the J call may be wrong. Germline CDR1 is SGHVS and CDR2 is FQNEAQ. The CDR3 consists of 13 residues. The CDR3 nucleotides read TGTGCCAGCAGCCAGCAGGGTTACAATGAGCAGTTCTTC. Encoded protein: CASSQQGYNEQFF.